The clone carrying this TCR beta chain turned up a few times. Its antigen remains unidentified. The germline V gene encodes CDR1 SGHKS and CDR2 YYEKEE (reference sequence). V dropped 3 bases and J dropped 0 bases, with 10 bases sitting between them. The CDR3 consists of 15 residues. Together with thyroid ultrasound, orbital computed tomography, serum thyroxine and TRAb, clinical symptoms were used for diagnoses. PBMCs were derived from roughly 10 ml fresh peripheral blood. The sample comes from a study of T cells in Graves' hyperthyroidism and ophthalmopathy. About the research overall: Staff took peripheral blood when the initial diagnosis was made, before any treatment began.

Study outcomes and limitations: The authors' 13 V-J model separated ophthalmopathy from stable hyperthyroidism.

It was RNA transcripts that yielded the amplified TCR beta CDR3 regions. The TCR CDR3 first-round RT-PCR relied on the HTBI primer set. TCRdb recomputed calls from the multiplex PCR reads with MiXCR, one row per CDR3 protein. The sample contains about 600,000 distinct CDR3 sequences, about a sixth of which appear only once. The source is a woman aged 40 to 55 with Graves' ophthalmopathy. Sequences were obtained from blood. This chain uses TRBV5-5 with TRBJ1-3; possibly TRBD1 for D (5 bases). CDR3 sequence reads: CASSSGHLSGNTIYF. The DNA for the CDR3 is TGTGCCAGCAGCTCCGGACACCTCTCTGGAAACACCATATATTTT.